The clone carrying this T cell receptor beta chain has only a few counts. Its antigen is as yet unknown. The germline V gene has CDR1 MNHNY and CDR2 SVGAGI (reference sequence). Trimming removed 6 bases at V and 4 bases at J, with 15 bases between. The CDR3 runs 14 residues. Time point here: sample taken at primary tumor resection. These data are taken from a study of spatial heterogeneity in lung cancer. Points from the study as a whole: Ubiquitous expanded tumor TCRs were seen in blood more at resection than at follow-up.

Every molecule of TCR cDNA had its own unique molecular identifier. TCRdb recomputed calls from the 5' RACE reads with MiXCR, one row per CDR3 protein. The data contain about 92,000 distinct CDR3 sequences, roughly 12% of them seen just once; the ten biggest clones take up about two fifths. This chain joins TRBV6-6 and TRBJ2-5; D may be TRBD1 (6 bases). The source is a male donor with early-stage non-small cell lung cancer. This specimen was PBMCs, taken at surgery. The CDR3 DNA reads as TGTGCCAGCAGACGGCAGGGGATGGGAGAGACCCAGTACTTC. Its protein is CASRRQGMGETQYF.